The rows below give T cell receptor beta chains drawn from one sample of a study of blood T cells in healthy people across ages. One entry per CDR3 protein, called by TCRdb with MiXCR from the 5' RACE reads. The sample holds about 650,000 distinct CDR3 sequences, about 50% seen once. Material for sequencing was blood. Receptors were obtained from a woman older than 75 in good health. Both conserved end residues are part of each CDR3. D genes are given only for firm matches. Size tells how often a clone was seen (once, few, many) or the class of an expanded clone, and some rows leave it out.

TRBV28,TRBJ2-1,many,TRBD2,CASSPGPMTSGRHNEQFF,TGTGCCAGCAGTCCAGGACCAATGACTAGCGGGAGACACAATGAGCAGTTCTTC
TRBV5-1,TRBJ2-5,many,NA,CASSSGTPQETQYF,TGCGCCAGCAGCTCCGGGACTCCGCAAGAGACCCAGTACTTC
TRBV11-2,TRBJ2-2,few,NA,CASSKWWARDTGELFF,TGTGCCAGCAGCAAATGGTGGGCGAGGGACACCGGGGAGCTGTTTTTT
TRBV5-6,TRBJ1-2,many,NA,CASTPSAGDGYTF,TGTGCCAGCACCCCCTCGGCAGGGGATGGCTACACCTTC
TRBV6-1,TRBJ2-1,many,NA,CASGSEKSSYNEQFF,TGTGCCAGCGGGAGCGAGAAGAGCTCCTACAATGAGCAGTTCTTC
TRBV20-1,TRBJ2-5,NA,NA,CSLIRGTQETQYF,TGCAGTCTTATCCGGGGGACCCAAGAGACCCAGTACTTC
TRBV5-5,TRBJ2-1,many,TRBD2,CASSGVAGVNEQFF,TGTGCCAGCAGCGGGGTAGCGGGGGTGAATGAGCAGTTCTTC
TRBV5-4,TRBJ2-5,NA,NA,CASSVPSEETQYF,TGTGCCAGCAGCGTACCCAGCGAGGAGACCCAGTACTTC
TRBV29-1,TRBJ2-5,NA,NA,CSVRQGQEAQYF,TGCAGCGTGCGCCAGGGCCAAGAGGCCCAGTACTTC
TRBV3-1,TRBJ2-2,few,TRBD2,CASSQGGGVDTGELFF,TGTGCCAGCAGCCAAGGGGGAGGGGTCGACACCGGGGAGCTGTTTTTT
TRBV9,TRBJ2-1,many,TRBD1,CASSVEGATYNEQFF,TGTGCCAGCAGCGTAGAGGGGGCCACCTACAATGAGCAGTTCTTC
TRBV30,TRBJ1-1,NA,TRBD1,CAWSHGTGRTEAFF,TGTGCCTGGAGTCATGGGACAGGGAGGACTGAAGCTTTCTTT
TRBV18,TRBJ2-4,many,TRBD2,CASSPPRIAGVNNIQYF,TGTGCCAGCTCACCACCGAGGATAGCGGGAGTGAATAACATTCAGTACTTC
TRBV5-5,TRBJ2-7,many,NA,CASSLVFQVHSYEQYF,TGTGCCAGCAGCTTGGTATTCCAGGTACACTCCTACGAGCAGTACTTC
TRBV7-9,TRBJ1-4,many,NA,CASSPQGGEKLFF,TGTGCCAGCAGCCCTCAAGGGGGAGAAAAACTGTTTTTT
TRBV9,TRBJ2-7,NA,NA,CASSVEPRGEQYF,TGTGCCAGCAGCGTAGAGCCCCGCGGAGAGCAGTACTTC
TRBV7-2,TRBJ1-2,NA,NA,CASSFDGRGGYTF,TGTGCCAGCAGCTTTGACGGGCGAGGGGGCTACACCTTC
TRBV7-8,TRBJ2-2,NA,TRBD1,CASRSIGRGTNTGELFF,TGTGCCAGCAGATCAATCGGCAGGGGGACGAACACCGGGGAGCTGTTTTTT
TRBV7-7,TRBJ1-1,few,NA,CASSFRGGTFF,TGTGCTAGCAGCTTCAGGGGTGGGACTTTCTTT
TRBV6-1,TRBJ1-4,NA,NA,CAISLFGTNEKLFF,TGTGCCATCTCCTTATTTGGAACTAATGAAAAACTGTTTTTT
TRBV7-2,TRBJ2-7,NA,TRBD1,CASLRDRGYEQYF,TGTGCCTCCTTGAGAGACAGGGGGTACGAGCAGTACTTC
TRBV12-3/TRBV12-4,TRBJ2-4,many,NA,CASREDRQNIQYF,TGTGCCAGCAGAGAGGACCGGCAAAACATTCAGTACTTC
TRBV28,TRBJ2-1,few,NA,CACSLWGRSSDEQFF,TGTGCCTGCAGTTTGTGGGGGAGATCTAGCGATGAGCAGTTCTTC
TRBV3-1,TRBJ2-7,NA,TRBD2,CASSQGTSRYNEQYF,TGTGCCAGCAGCCAGGGGACTAGCAGATACAATGAGCAGTACTTC
TRBV4-2,TRBJ2-2,NA,NA,CASSQDGGRDTGELFF,TGTGCCAGCAGCCAAGATGGCGGACGCGACACCGGGGAGCTGTTTTTT
TRBV3-1,TRBJ2-1,many,NA,CASSQVRNEQFF,TGTGCCAGCAGCCAAGTCCGCAATGAGCAGTTCTTC